This is a list of T cell receptor beta chains from one sample in a study of shared clonotypes between healthy human individuals. Generated by immunoSEQ multiplex PCR, the TCRdb table keeps only in-frame clones and is missing some. The sample has around 610,000 clones, 96% seen once. The specimen was naive CD8+ T cells sorted from blood. The receptors derive from a woman aged 25-40 years in good health. Both conserved end residues are part of each CDR3. A D gene is named only where the DNA matches it firmly.

>TRBJ2-7|NA|TRBV2
TGTGCCAGCAGAGTACCCGAACACTACGAGCAGTACTTC
CASRVPEHYEQYF
>TRBJ2-3|TRBD2|TRBV4-1
TGCGCCAGCAGTGGCGGGAGGGCACCAGATACGCAGTATTTT
CASSGGRAPDTQYF
>TRBJ2-3|TRBD2|TRBV4-1
TGCGCCAGCAGCCAAGAGGCTGCGGCGGGACTAGCGTCTACAGATACGCAGTATTTT
CASSQEAAAGLASTDTQYF
>TRBJ1-1|NA|TRBV27
TGTGCCAGCAGTTTAGAGCTCTACACTGAAGCTTTCTTT
CASSLELYTEAFF
>TRBJ2-7|NA|TRBV5-4
TGTGCCAGCAGTACCCCCTCCTACGAGCAGTACTTC
CASSTPSYEQYF
>TRBJ2-4|NA|TRBV5-4
TGTGCCAGCAGTTCCGGGACGAACATTCAGTACTTC
CASSSGTNIQYF
>TRBJ2-1|NA|TRBV6-1
TGTGCCAGCAGTGAAATGTCGGGGGGCAAGAATGAGCAGTTCTTC
CASSEMSGGKNEQFF
>TRBJ1-5|TRBD1|TRBV28
TGTGCCAGCAGTTTCTTTACAGGGGCCAATCAGCCCCAGCATTTT
CASSFFTGANQPQHF
>TRBJ2-7|NA|TRBV13
TGTGCCAGCAGCTCCCTAGCTTACGAGCAGTACTTC
CASSSLAYEQYF
>TRBJ2-3|TRBD2|TRBV9
TGTGCCAGCAGCATTGCGGGAGGTTCAGATACGCAGTATTTT
CASSIAGGSDTQYF
>TRBJ2-5|NA|TRBV5-6
TGTGCCAGCAGCCAGGGACTAGAGACCCAGTACTTC
CASSQGLETQYF
>TRBJ2-7|TRBD1|TRBV15
TGTGCCACGGGACAGGGGACCCCCTACGAGCAGTACTTC
CATGQGTPYEQYF
>TRBJ2-7|TRBD2|TRBV28
TGTGCCAGCAGTTTCGGCGGGAGTTCGTACGAGCAGTACTTC
CASSFGGSSYEQYF
>TRBJ2-3|NA|TRBV7-6
TGTGCCAGCAGCCCGGCCAGCACAGATACGCAGTATTTT
CASSPASTDTQYF
>TRBJ2-7|TRBD1|TRBV18
TGTGCCAGCTCGCCTCAGACAGGGGAAAGGCCCTACGAGCAGTACTTC
CASSPQTGERPYEQYF